Listed here are 5 T cell receptor beta chains from one sample, sequenced in a study of blood T cells in healthy people across ages. Combining a sample-barcoded 5' primer with a J-beta primer mix, a second PCR ran for about 7 to 11 cycles. TCRdb called the 5' RACE reads again in MiXCR, with one record for every CDR3 protein. In the table there are some 700,000 distinct CDR3 sequences, approximately 21% of which are singletons. Sequenced sample: blood. These receptors originate from a man aged 65-85 years in good health.

V is TRBV30 and J is TRBJ1-3, with D perhaps TRBD1 (6 bases). CDR3 length equals 14 residues. Trimming left V 2 bases short and J 2 bases short, with 10 bases between. Germline V gives CDR1 GTSNPN, CDR2 SVGIG (reference sequence). CDR3 sequence: CAWSQGFTGNTIYF. The CDR3 DNA follows: TGTGCCTGGAGTCAGGGGTTCACTGGAAACACCATATATTTT.

V and J are TRBV7-3 and TRBJ2-2, with 7 bases lining up with TRBD2. Unmatched junction bases numbered 6, after V lost 3 bases and J lost 5 bases. This CDR3 spans 15 amino acids. Per germline, CDR1 SGHTA and CDR2 FQGTGA. CDR3 sequence reads: CASSFAGVGTGELFF. For the CDR3, the DNA is TGTGCCAGCAGCTTCGCGGGAGTAGGTACCGGGGAGCTGTTTTTT.

The V and J genes are TRBV20-1 and TRBJ1-5, with a weak D call TRBD1 (6 bases). The CDR3 has 15 residues. CDR1 DFQATT and CDR2 SNEGSKA come from the germline V gene (reference sequence). V dropped 0 bases and J dropped 7 bases, with 16 bases sitting between them. In DNA form, the CDR3 reads TGCAGTGCTAGAGAGGGGGCCCGAGGAACGCAGCCCCAGCATTTT. This codes for CSAREGARGTQPQHF.

This chain uses TRBV20-1 with TRBJ2-4; the D gene is possibly TRBD2 (6 bases). The germline V and J ends were trimmed by 0 bases and 8 bases, with 8 bases remaining between them. This CDR3 is built from 12 residues. Germline V gives CDR1 DFQATT, CDR2 SNEGSKA (reference sequence). CDR3 sequence reads: CSAREGGDIQYF. The CDR3, as DNA: TGCAGTGCTAGAGAGGGAGGAGACATTCAGTACTTC.

For the CDR3, the DNA is TGTGCCAGCAGCTTAGATCAGAGGGGGGGAGAGACCCAGTACTTC. It yields the protein CASSLDQRGGETQYF. This chain joins TRBV11-2 and TRBJ2-5; D is perhaps TRBD2 (7 bases). Trimming took 0 bases from V and 4 from J, leaving 12 bases between them. CDR1 and CDR2 (germline): SGHAT, FQNNGV. The CDR3 spans 15 residues.